What follows is one T cell receptor (beta chain) and its context. Germline V lookup: CDR1 SGHRS, CDR2 YFSETQ. Trimming at V came to 4 bases and at J to 8 bases, leaving 13 bases not matched to a gene. This CDR3 is built from 16 residues. Method: immunoSEQ multiplex PCR; TCRdb's copy keeps in-frame clones and lacks some. Of tens of thousands of clones in the sample, around 87% are singletons; the top ten hold 5% to 6.5%. This sample stems from a study of technical replicates of blood from several donors. The chain has TRBV5-1 and TRBJ1-4; 8 positions match TRBD1. Sequenced sample: PBMCs. The TCR sequence derives from a human donor in good health. Some clones in this sample may be carry-over from other donors' samples. The CDR3 bases are TGCGCCAGCAGCCCGGGACAGGTCACCCACGGGGAAAAACTGTTTTTT. Its translation is CASSPGQVTHGEKLFF.